This TCR beta chain was recorded in a study of blood T cell repertoires in COVID-19. Study as a whole: The samples span acute and convalescent COVID-19 from the United States, Italy and Spain. Nucleic acid was either cDNA or gDNA, and it came from T cells, B-cell-depleted T cells, or PBMCs.

Methods used by the authors: Amplification of reference gene primers was used by the study to estimate nucleated cell counts. TCRdb's copy holds only in-frame clones and misses some; the assay was immunoSEQ multiplex PCR. V and J calls and clone size are as listed in that table; D and trimming were resolved from the DNA. The sample has 100,000 to 150,000 clones, approximately 80% seen once. Per germline, CDR1 MNHNY and CDR2 SVGAGI (reference sequence). This CDR3 has 14 residues. The V segment lost 7 bases and the J segment 6 bases; nucleotides outside the gene matches: 9. This sequence joins TRBV6-6 and TRBJ1-5; TRBD1 matches 7 bases. The specimen sequenced was peripheral blood. The receptor's source is a man in his sixties with acute or convalescent COVID-19. CDR3 nucleotide sequence: TGTGCCAGCACCGACCAGGGGGGAGGTCAGCCCCAGCATTTT. The encoded protein is CASTDQGGGQPQHF.